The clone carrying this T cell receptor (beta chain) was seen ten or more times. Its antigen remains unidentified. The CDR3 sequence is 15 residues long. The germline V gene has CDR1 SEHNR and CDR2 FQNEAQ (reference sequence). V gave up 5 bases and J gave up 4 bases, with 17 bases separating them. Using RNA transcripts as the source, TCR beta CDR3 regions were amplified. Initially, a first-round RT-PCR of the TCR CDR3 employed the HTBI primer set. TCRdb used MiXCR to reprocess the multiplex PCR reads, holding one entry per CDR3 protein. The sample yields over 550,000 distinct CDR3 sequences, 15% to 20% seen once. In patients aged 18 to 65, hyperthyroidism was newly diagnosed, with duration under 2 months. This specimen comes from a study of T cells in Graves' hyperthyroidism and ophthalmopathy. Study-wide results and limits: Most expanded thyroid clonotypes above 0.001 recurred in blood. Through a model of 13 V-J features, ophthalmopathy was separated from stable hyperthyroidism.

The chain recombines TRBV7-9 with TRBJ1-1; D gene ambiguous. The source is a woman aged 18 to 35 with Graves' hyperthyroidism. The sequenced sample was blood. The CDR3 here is CASSIPSREGTEAFF. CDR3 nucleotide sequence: TGTGCCAGCAGCATTCCCTCCCGGGAGGGCACTGAAGCTTTCTTT. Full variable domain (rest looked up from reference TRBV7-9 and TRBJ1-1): DTGVSQNPRHKITKRGQNVTFRCDPISEHNRLYWYRQTLGQGPEFLTYFQNEAQLEKSRLLSDRFSAERPKGSFSTLEIQRTEQGDSAMYLCASSIPSREGTEAFFGQGTRLTVV.